This T cell receptor beta chain was obtained from a study of human T cells and chemical hapten exposure. V dropped 4 bases and J dropped 5; count of bases not matched to a gene: 9. This CDR3 has 15 amino acids. The germline V gene has CDR1 MNHEY and CDR2 SVGEGT. With respect to this clonotype: Its antigen is as yet unknown.

Study results and limitations: TCRs exceeding 1 in 1000 frequency stayed unchanged with DPC sensitization.

Time point described: healthy volunteer bleed at 6 weeks. Total RNA extraction was carried out from unfractionated whole blood. Each CDR3 protein gets one entry after TCRdb re-called the RACE reads with MiXCR. The sample holds around 65,000 distinct CDR3 sequences, approximately 6.1% seen once. The V and J genes are TRBV6-2 or TRBV6-3 and TRBJ2-3; 7 bases align to TRBD2. The receptor comes from a female donor in good health. Some clones in this sample may be carry-over from other donors' samples. The source material was whole blood. The CDR3: CASSSGGAHIDTQYF. Here the CDR3 DNA reads TGTGCCAGCAGTTCGGGAGGCGCGCACATAGATACGCAGTATTTT.